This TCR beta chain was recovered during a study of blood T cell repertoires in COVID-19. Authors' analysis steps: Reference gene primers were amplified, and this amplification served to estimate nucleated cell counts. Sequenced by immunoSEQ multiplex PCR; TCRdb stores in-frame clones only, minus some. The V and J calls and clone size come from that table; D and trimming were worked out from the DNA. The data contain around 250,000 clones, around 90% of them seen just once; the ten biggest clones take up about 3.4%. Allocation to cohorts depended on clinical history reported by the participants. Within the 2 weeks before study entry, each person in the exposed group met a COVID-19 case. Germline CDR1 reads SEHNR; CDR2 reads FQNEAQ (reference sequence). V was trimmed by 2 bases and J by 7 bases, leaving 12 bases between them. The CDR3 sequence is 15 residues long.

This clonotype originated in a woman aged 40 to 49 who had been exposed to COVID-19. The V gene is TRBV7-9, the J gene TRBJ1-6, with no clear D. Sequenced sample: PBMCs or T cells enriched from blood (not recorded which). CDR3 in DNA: TGTGCCAGCAGCTTACAAAGCGGCGGGAATTCACCCCTCCACTTT. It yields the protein CASSLQSGGNSPLHF.